Listed here are 8 T cell receptor beta chains from one sample, sequenced in a study of human T cells and chemical hapten exposure. As to time point: patch test 3, about 24 weeks after DPC sensitization. Treatment given: therapeutic diphenylcyclopropenone sensitization with weekly scalp DPC. MiXCR, applied by TCRdb to the RACE reads, yields one record per CDR3 protein. The sample consists of about 190,000 distinct CDR3 sequences, more than 20% of them appearing once. Material: whole blood, obtained in connection with sensitization to the hapten diphenylcyclopropenone (DPC). These receptors all stem from a woman aged 40 to 49 with alopecia areata. Some clones in this sample may be carry-over from other donors' samples.

This clonotype was observed at least ten times. The chain uses TRBV11-1 and TRBJ2-5; D might be TRBD1 or TRBD2, each matching 5 bases. The length of the CDR3 is 13 residues. With 8 bases removed from V and 2 bases from J, the gap between germline ends came to 12 bases. Germline V gives CDR1 SGHAT, CDR2 FQDESV (reference sequence). The CDR3 sequence: CASAWGPQETQYF. Here the CDR3 DNA reads TGTGCCAGCGCTTGGGGACCGCAAGAGACCCAGTACTTC.

The V gene is TRBV21-1, the J gene TRBJ2-7. TRBV21-1 has pseudogene status. This CDR3 comprises 13 residues. CDR3 bases: TGTGCCAGCAGCAAAGTAAGGAGCTATGGGCAGTACTTC. This sequence encodes CASSKVRSYGQYF.

The chain recombines TRBV7-9 with TRBJ1-3; 7 bases align to TRBD1. The V and J ends lost 0 bases and 5 bases, in that order; junction bases with no gene match: 1. The CDR3 totals 14 residues. Germline CDR1 reads SEHNR; CDR2 reads FQNEAQ (reference sequence). This CDR3 is CASSLAGQRNTIYF. CDR3 nucleotide sequence: TGTGCCAGCAGCTTAGCGGGACAGAGAAACACCATATATTTT.

This chain links TRBV28 with TRBJ2-7; TRBD2 matches at 9 bases. Germline loops: CDR1 MDHEN, CDR2 SYDVKM. J was trimmed by 3 bases and V by 5 bases; bases with no gene match: 8. The CDR3 length is 15 residues. DNA of the CDR3: TGTGCCAGCAGTGGATCTAGCGGGACGAACTACGAGCAGTACTTC. Translating gives CASSGSSGTNYEQYF.

The gene calls are TRBV20-1 and TRBJ2-2; D is possibly TRBD1 (6 bases). V shed 0 bases and J shed 4 bases, with 9 bases lying between them. Germline V gene data show CDR1 as DFQATT and CDR2 as SNEGSKA (reference sequence). There are 14 residues in the CDR3. As DNA, the CDR3 is TGCAGTGCTAGAGATACAGGGCCCACCGGGGAGCTGTTTTTT. Amino acid sequence: CSARDTGPTGELFF.

Many counts were recorded for this clonotype. The V call is TRBV4-3, the J call TRBJ2-3; 10 bases agree with TRBD2. J lost 5 bases, V lost 1 base, and 3 bases had no gene match. Germline V gene sequence: CDR1 LGHNA, CDR2 YSLEER. This CDR3 is built from 15 residues. The CDR3 nucleotides are TGCGCCAGCAGCCAAGGGACTAGCGGCGGAGATACGCAGTATTTT. This codes for CASSQGTSGGDTQYF.

This chain connects TRBV18 to TRBJ2-7, with D perhaps assigned TRBD1 or TRBD2 (5 bases each). Trimming took 1 base from V and 3 from J, leaving 7 bases between them. The CDR3 loop spans 13 amino acids. Per the germline V gene, CDR1 is KGHSH and CDR2 is LQKENI. CDR3 sequence (DNA): TGTGCCAGCTCACCACGGGACGGCTACGAGCAGTACTTC. As protein: CASSPRDGYEQYF.

V is TRBV5-1 and J is TRBJ2-3; 15 bases align to TRBD2. The CDR3 has 15 residues. The V segment lost 5 bases and the J segment 5 bases; nucleotides outside the gene matches: 3. Germline CDR1 and CDR2: SGHRS and YFSETQ. As DNA, the CDR3 is TGCGCCAGCAGTCCGGGACTAGCGGGAGGAGATACGCAGTATTTT. Encoded protein: CASSPGLAGGDTQYF.